This T cell receptor beta chain was found in a study of post-analysis software for immune sequencing data. Unique molecular identifiers featured in each of the TCR beta cDNA libraries. The T cell input of roughly 0.95 to 10 million gave about half a million cDNA molecules. TCRdb processed the PCR reads anew with MiXCR; each CDR3 protein has one entry. Of about 820,000 distinct CDR3 sequences in the sample, around 53% were seen once. Germline V gene sequence: CDR1 SQVTM, CDR2 ANQGSEA. This CDR3 region has 15 residues. Concerning this clonotype: Its antigen remains unidentified.

General study points: The study found TRBV5-6, TRBV5-1 and TRBV20-1 among about 5 TRBV segments more frequent in patients than controls.

The chain couples TRBV29-1 to TRBJ2-1; D uncertain. The J call may be wrong; the DNA end is better matched by TRBJ2-7. The sequence was collected from a girl under 18 with multiple sclerosis. The sequencing input was blood. The CDR3 region is CSVGLRRSSYNEQYF. In nucleotides, the CDR3 is TGCAGCGTTGGATTGCGAAGGAGCTCCTACAATGAGCAGTACTTC.